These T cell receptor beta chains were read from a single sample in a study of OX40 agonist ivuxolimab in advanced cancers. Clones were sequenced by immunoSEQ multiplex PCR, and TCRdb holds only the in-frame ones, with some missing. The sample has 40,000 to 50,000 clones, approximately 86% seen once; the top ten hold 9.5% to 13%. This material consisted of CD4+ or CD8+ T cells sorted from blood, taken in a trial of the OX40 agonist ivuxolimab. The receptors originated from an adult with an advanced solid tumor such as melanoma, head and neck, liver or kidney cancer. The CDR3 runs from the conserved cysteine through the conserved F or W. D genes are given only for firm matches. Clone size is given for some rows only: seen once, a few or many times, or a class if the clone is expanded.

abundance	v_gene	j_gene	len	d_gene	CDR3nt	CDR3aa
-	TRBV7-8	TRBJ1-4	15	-	TGTGCCAGCAGCTCGGCTTTGTGGACGTCAAAAAAACTGTTTTTT	CASSSALWTSKKLFF
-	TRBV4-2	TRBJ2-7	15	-	TGTGCCAGCAGCCACGGGACCACCCTCTCCTACGAGCAGTACTTC	CASSHGTTLSYEQYF
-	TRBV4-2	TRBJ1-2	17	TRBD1	TGTGCCAGCAGCCCTCCGGGACAGGGAGGCCTCAGATATGGCTACACCTTC	CASSPPGQGGLRYGYTF
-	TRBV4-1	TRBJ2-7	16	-	TGCGCCAGCAGCCAAGTCGGAACCGGGCAGAGCTACGAGCAGTACTTC	CASSQVGTGQSYEQYF
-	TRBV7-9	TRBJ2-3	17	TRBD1	TGTGCCAGCAGCTCCCCATCGAACCGGGACAGGGAAGATACGCAGTATTTT	CASSSPSNRDREDTQYF
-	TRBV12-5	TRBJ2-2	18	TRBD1	TGTGCTAGTGGTCCACACCCCGGACAGGGGGGGAACACCGGGGAGCTGTTTTTT	CASGPHPGQGGNTGELFF
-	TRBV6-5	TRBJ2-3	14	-	TGTGCCTCCTTCCCCGCCTCTAGCACAGATACGCAGTATTTT	CASFPASSTDTQYF
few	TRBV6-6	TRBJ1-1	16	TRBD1	TGTGCCAGCAGCCACCGGGACAGGGAACTGTCCACTGAAGCTTTCTTT	CASSHRDRELSTEAFF
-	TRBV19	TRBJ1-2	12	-	TGTGCCAGTAGTATTGGGCTAAATGGCTACACCTTC	CASSIGLNGYTF
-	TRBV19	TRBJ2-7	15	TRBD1	TGTGCCAGTAGTCCCGGGACAGGACCTGCCTACGAGCAGTACTTC	CASSPGTGPAYEQYF